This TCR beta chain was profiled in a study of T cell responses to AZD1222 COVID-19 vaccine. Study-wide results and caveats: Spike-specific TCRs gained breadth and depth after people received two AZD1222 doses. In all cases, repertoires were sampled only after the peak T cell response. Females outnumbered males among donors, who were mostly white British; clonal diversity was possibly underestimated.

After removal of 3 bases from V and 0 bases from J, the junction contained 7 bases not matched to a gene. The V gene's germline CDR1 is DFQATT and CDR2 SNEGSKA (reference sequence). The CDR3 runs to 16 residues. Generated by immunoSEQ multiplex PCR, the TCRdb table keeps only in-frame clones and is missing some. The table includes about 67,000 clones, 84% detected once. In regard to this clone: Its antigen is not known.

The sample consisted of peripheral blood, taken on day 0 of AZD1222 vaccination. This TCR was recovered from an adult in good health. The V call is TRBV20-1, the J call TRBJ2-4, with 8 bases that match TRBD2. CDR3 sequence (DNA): TGCAGTGCTAGTTCCGGGACTAGAGCAGCCAAAAACATTCAGTACTTC. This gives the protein CSASSGTRAAKNIQYF.